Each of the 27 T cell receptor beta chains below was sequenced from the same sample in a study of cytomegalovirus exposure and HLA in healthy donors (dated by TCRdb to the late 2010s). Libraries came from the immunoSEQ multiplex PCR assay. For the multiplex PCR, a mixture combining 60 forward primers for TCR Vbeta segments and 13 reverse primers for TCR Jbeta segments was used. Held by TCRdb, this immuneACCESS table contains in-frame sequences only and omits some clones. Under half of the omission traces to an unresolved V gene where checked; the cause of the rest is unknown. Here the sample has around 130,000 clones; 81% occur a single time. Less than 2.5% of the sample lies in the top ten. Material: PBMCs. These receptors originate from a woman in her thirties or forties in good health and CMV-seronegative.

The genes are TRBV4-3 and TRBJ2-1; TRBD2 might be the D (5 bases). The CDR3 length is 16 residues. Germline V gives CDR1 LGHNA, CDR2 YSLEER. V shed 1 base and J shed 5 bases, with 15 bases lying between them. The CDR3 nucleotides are TGCGCCAGCAGCCAAGGACTAATCGGCGTAAACAATGAGCAGTTCTTC. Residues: CASSQGLIGVNNEQFF.

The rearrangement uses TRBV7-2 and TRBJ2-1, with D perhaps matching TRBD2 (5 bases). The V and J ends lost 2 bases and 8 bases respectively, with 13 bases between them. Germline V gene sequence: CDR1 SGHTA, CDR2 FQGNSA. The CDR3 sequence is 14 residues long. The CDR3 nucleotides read TGTGCCAGCAGCTTATTCCATCAAGCGGATGAGCAGTTCTTC. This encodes CASSLFHQADEQFF.

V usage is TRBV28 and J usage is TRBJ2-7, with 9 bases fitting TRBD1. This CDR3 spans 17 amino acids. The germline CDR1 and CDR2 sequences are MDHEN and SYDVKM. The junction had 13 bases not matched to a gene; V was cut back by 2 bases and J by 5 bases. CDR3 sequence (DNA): TGTGCCAGCAGTTTAATTGGGCCGGGACAGGGTTCCCACGAGCAGTACTTC. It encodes CASSLIGPGQGSHEQYF.

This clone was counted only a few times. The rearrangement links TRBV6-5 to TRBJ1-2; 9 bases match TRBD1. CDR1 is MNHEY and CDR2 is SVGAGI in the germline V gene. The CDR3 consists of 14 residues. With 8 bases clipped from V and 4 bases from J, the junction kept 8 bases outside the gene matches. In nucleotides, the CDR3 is TGTGCCAGCGTCGGACAGGGGACGGGCTATGGCTACACCTTC. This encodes CASVGQGTGYGYTF.

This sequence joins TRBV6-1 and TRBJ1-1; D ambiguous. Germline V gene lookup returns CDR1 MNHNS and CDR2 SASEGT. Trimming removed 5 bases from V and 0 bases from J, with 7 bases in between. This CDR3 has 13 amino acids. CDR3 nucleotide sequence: TGTGCCAGCAGTACGGTTCTGAACACTGAAGCTTTCTTT. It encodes CASSTVLNTEAFF.

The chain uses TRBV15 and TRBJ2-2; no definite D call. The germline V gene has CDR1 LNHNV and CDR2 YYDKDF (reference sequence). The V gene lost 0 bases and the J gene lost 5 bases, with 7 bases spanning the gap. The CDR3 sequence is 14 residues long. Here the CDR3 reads CATSRDYGTGELFF. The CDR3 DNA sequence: TGTGCCACCAGCAGAGATTACGGTACCGGGGAGCTGTTTTTT.

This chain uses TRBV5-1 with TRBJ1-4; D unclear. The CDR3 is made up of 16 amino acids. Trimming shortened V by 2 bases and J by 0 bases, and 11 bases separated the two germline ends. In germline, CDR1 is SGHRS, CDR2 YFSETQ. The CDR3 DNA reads TGCGCCAGCAGCTTCCAAAGCGTTGCAACTAATGAAAAACTGTTTTTT. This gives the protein CASSFQSVATNEKLFF.

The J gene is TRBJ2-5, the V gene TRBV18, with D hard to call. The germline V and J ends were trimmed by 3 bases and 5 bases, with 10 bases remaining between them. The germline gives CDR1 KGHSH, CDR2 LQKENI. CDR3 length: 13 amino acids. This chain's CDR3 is CASSPDIMETQYF. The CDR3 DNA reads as TGTGCCAGCTCACCTGACATTATGGAGACCCAGTACTTC.

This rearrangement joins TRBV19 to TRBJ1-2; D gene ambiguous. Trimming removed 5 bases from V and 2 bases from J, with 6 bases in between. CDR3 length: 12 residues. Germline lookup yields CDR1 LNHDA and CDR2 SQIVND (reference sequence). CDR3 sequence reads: CASSDGNYGYTF. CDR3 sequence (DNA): TGTGCCAGTAGTGACGGGAACTATGGCTACACCTTC.

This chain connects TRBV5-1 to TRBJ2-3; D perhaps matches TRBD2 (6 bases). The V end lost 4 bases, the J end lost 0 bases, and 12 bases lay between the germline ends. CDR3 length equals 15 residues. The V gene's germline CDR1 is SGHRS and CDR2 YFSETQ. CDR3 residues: CASSREFISTDTQYF. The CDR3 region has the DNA TGCGCCAGCAGCCGGGAGTTTATTAGCACAGATACGCAGTATTTT. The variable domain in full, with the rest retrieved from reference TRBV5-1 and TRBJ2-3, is KAGVTQTPRYLIKTRGQQVTLSCSPISGHRSVSWYQQTPGQGLQFLFEYFSETQRNKGNFPGRFSGRQFSNSRSEMNVSTLELGDSALYLCASSREFISTDTQYFGPGTRLTVL.

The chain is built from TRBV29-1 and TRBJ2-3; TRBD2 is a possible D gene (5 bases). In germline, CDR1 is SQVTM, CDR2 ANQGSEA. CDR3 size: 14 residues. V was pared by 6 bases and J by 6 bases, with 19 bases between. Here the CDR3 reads CSVAYGGEGDTQYF. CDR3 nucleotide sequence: TGCAGCGTCGCTTACGGAGGAGAAGGGGATACGCAGTATTTT.

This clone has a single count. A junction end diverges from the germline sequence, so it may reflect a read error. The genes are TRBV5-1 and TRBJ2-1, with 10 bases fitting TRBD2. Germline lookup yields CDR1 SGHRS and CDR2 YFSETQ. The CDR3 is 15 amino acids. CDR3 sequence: CASSPGLAEWEDQLF. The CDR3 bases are TGCGCCAGCAGCCCCGGACTAGCGGAGTGGGAGGACCAGCTCTTC.

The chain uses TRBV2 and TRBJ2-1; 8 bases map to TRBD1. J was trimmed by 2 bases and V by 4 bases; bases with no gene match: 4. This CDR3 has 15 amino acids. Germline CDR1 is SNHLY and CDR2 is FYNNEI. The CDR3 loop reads CASSGTGGPYNEQFF. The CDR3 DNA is TGTGCCAGCAGTGGAACAGGGGGTCCCTACAATGAGCAGTTCTTC.

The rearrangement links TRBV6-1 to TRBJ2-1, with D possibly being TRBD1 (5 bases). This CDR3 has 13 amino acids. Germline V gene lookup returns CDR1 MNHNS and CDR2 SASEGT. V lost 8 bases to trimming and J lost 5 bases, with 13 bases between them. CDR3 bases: TGTGCCAGCTCCCAGGGCTCACACAATGAGCAGTTCTTC. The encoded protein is CASSQGSHNEQFF.

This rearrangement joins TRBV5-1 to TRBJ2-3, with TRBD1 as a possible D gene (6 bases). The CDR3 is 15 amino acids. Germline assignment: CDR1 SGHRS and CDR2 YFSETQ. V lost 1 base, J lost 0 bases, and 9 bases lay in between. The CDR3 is CASSLSGVSTDTQYF. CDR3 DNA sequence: TGCGCCAGCAGCTTGTCAGGGGTTAGCACAGATACGCAGTATTTT.

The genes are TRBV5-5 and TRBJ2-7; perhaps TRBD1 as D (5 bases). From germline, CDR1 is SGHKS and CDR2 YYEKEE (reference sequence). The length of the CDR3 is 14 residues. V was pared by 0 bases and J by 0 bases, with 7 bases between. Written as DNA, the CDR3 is TGTGCCAGCAGCTTGGTCAGGGCCTCCTACGAGCAGTACTTC. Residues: CASSLVRASYEQYF.

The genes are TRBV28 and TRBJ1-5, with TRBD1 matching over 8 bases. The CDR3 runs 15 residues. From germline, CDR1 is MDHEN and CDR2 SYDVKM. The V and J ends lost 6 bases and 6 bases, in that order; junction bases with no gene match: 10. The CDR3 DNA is TGTGCCAGCAGACCTCCCAGACAGGGGAGTCAGCCCCAGCATTTT. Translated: CASRPPRQGSQPQHF.

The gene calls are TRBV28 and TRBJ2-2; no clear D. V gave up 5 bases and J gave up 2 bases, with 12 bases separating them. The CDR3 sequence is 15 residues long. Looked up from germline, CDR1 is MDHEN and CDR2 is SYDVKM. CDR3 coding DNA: TGTGCCAGCAGTCCGGTTAGCACAAACACCGGGGAGCTGTTTTTT. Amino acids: CASSPVSTNTGELFF.

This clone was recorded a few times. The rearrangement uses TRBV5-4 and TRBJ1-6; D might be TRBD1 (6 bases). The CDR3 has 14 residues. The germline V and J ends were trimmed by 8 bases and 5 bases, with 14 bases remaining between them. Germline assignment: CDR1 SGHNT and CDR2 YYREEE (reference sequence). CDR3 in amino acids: CASSRGVDNSPLHF. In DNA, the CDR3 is TGTGCCAGTTCCAGGGGCGTTGATAATTCACCCCTCCACTTT.

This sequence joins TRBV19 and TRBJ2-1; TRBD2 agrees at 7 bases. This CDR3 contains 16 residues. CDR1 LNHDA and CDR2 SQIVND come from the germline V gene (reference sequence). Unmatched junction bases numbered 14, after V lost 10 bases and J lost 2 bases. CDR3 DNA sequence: TGTGCCACGAAGAGGGATCTAGCGGACACCTACAATGAGCAGTTCTTC. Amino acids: CATKRDLADTYNEQFF.

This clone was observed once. The CDR3 DNA sequence: TGTGCCAGCAGCTTAACGTCGACTAGCGCTATTTCCTCCTACAATGAGCAGTTCTTC. This translates into CASSLTSTSAISSYNEQFF. The chain carries TRBV7-3 and TRBJ2-1; the match to TRBD2 covers 8 bases. Germline CDR1 is SGHTA and CDR2 is FQGTGA. The CDR3 is 19 amino acids. V trimming: 0 bases; J trimming: 0 bases; junction bases outside the gene matches: 10.

The CDR3 protein is CASSQEGRGLSSGNTIYF. DNA for the CDR3: TGCGCCAGCAGCCAAGAGGGAAGGGGGCTAAGCTCTGGAAACACCATATATTTT. J is TRBJ1-3 and V is TRBV4-1, with TRBD1 matching over 7 bases. The CDR3 has 18 residues. Germline lookup yields CDR1 MGHRA and CDR2 YSYEKL. V shed 0 bases and J 0 bases; nucleotides not matched to a gene: 8.

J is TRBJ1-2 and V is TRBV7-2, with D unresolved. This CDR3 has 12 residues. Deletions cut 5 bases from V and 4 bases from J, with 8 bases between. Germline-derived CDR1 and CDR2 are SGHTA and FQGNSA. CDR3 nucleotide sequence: TGTGCCAGCAGCCTTAGCGGCTATGGCTACACCTTC. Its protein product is CASSLSGYGYTF.

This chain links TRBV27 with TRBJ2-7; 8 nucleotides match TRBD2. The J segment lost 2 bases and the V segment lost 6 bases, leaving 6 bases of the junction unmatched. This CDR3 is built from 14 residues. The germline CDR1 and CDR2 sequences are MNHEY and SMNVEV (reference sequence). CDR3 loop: CASRWREDTYEQYF. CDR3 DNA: TGTGCCAGCAGGTGGCGGGAGGACACCTACGAGCAGTACTTC.

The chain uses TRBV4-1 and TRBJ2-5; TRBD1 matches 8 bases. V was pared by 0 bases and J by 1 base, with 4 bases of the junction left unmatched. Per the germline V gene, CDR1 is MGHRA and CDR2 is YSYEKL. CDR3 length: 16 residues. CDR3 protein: CASSQDGRGLQETQYF. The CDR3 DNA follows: TGCGCCAGCAGCCAAGATGGCAGGGGGCTCCAAGAGACCCAGTACTTC.

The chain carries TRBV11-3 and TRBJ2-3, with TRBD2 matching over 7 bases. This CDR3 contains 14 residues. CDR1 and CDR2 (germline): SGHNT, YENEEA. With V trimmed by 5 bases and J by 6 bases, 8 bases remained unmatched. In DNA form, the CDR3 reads TGTGCCAGCAGCCCGGGACTACAACGGGATACGCAGTATTTT. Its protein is CASSPGLQRDTQYF.

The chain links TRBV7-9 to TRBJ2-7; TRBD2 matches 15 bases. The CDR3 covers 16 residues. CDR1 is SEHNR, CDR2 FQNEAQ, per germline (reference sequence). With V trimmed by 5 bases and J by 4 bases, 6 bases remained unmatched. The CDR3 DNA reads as TGTGCCAGCAGCCTGGGACTAGCGGGAGGTAAATACGAGCAGTACTTC. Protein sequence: CASSLGLAGGKYEQYF.